Listed below are T cell receptor beta chains from one sample, sequenced in a study of T cell repertoires in ileal Crohn's disease. The protocol was immunoSEQ multiplex PCR, while the TCRdb copy is restricted to in-frame clones and leaves out a portion. In the table there are some 1,900 clones, around 80% of which are singletons. The sample comprised ileal tissue. The receptor source for this set is an adult with Crohn's disease. CDR3s include the opening cysteine and the closing phenylalanine or tryptophan. D genes are given only for firm matches. Clone size is shown for a subset of rows, as once, few, many or a class of expanded clone.

clone_size: -; j_call: TRBJ1-2; d_call: -; v_call: TRBV28; cdr3_aa: CASRPRGAGYGYTF; cdr3_nt: TGTGCCAGCCGCCCGCGGGGGGCAGGCTATGGCTACACCTTC
clone_size: -; j_call: TRBJ1-1; d_call: -; v_call: TRBV4-2; cdr3_aa: CASGRGTEAFF; cdr3_nt: TGTGCCAGCGGGCGAGGGACTGAAGCTTTCTTT
clone_size: -; j_call: TRBJ2-7; d_call: TRBD2; v_call: TRBV7-9; cdr3_aa: CASSRTSGSYEQYF; cdr3_nt: TGTGCCAGCAGTCGGACTAGCGGCTCCTACGAGCAGTACTTC
clone_size: -; j_call: TRBJ2-7; d_call: TRBD1; v_call: TRBV7-9; cdr3_aa: CASSGQGKGPGESYEQYF; cdr3_nt: TGTGCCAGTTCGGGACAGGGCAAGGGGCCAGGAGAATCCTACGAGCAGTACTTC
clone_size: -; j_call: TRBJ2-2; d_call: TRBD1; v_call: TRBV5-5; cdr3_aa: CASSRPGQGKAGELFF; cdr3_nt: TGTGCCAGCAGCCGTCCGGGACAGGGGAAAGCCGGGGAGCTGTTTTTT
clone_size: -; j_call: TRBJ2-1; d_call: -; v_call: TRBV7-8; cdr3_aa: CASSPGSRGDEQFF; cdr3_nt: TGTGCCAGCAGCCCCGGTTCGCGCGGCGATGAGCAGTTCTTC
clone_size: -; j_call: TRBJ2-3; d_call: -; v_call: TRBV29-1; cdr3_aa: CSVENGIAGTDTQYF; cdr3_nt: TGCAGCGTTGAAAATGGTATTGCAGGAACAGATACGCAGTATTTT
clone_size: -; j_call: TRBJ1-5; d_call: -; v_call: TRBV28; cdr3_aa: CASSAGQRGNQPQHF; cdr3_nt: TGTGCCAGCAGTGCCGGACAGCGCGGCAATCAGCCCCAGCATTTT
clone_size: -; j_call: TRBJ1-2; d_call: -; v_call: TRBV20-1; cdr3_aa: CSARQQLGYTF; cdr3_nt: TGCAGTGCTCGCCAACAGTTGGGCTACACCTTC
clone_size: -; j_call: TRBJ1-6; d_call: -; v_call: TRBV10-3; cdr3_aa: CAIRGGYVLHF; cdr3_nt: TGTGCCATCAGGGGGGGTTACGTCCTCCACTTT
clone_size: -; j_call: TRBJ1-1; d_call: TRBD1; v_call: TRBV27; cdr3_aa: CASWRGLMNTEAFF; cdr3_nt: TGTGCCAGCTGGAGGGGGCTCATGAACACTGAAGCTTTCTTT
clone_size: -; j_call: TRBJ1-1; d_call: TRBD1; v_call: TRBV10-2; cdr3_aa: CASRWGQGEGEAFF; cdr3_nt: TGCGCCAGCAGGTGGGGACAGGGGGAAGGTGAAGCTTTCTTT
clone_size: -; j_call: TRBJ2-1; d_call: -; v_call: TRBV28; cdr3_aa: CASSSTRFSQFF; cdr3_nt: TGTGCCAGCAGTTCCACTAGATTTTCGCAGTTCTTC
clone_size: -; j_call: TRBJ2-7; d_call: -; v_call: TRBV30; cdr3_aa: CAWKHQAPYEQYF; cdr3_nt: TGTGCCTGGAAGCACCAGGCCCCCTACGAGCAGTACTTC
clone_size: -; j_call: TRBJ2-5; d_call: -; v_call: TRBV28; cdr3_aa: CASSTDHSYLETQYF; cdr3_nt: TGTGCCAGCAGCACAGACCACTCTTATTTGGAGACCCAGTACTTC
clone_size: -; j_call: TRBJ1-2; d_call: TRBD1; v_call: TRBV18; cdr3_aa: CASSPGQGMFGYTF; cdr3_nt: TGTGCCAGCTCACCCGGACAGGGGATGTTTGGCTACACCTTC
clone_size: -; j_call: TRBJ2-7; d_call: TRBD2; v_call: TRBV19; cdr3_aa: CASSVAGESYEQYF; cdr3_nt: TGTGCCAGTAGTGTAGCGGGGGAGTCCTACGAGCAGTACTTC
clone_size: -; j_call: TRBJ1-2; d_call: -; v_call: TRBV18; cdr3_aa: CASSPPPGDYGYTF; cdr3_nt: TGTGCCAGCTCACCACCGCCGGGGGACTATGGCTACACCTTC
clone_size: -; j_call: TRBJ1-2; d_call: -; v_call: TRBV19; cdr3_aa: CASSIRTPANYGYTF; cdr3_nt: TGTGCCAGTAGTATCCGGACACCCGCTAACTATGGCTACACCTTC
clone_size: -; j_call: TRBJ1-4; d_call: -; v_call: TRBV7-9; cdr3_aa: CASSLAHGTEGKLFF; cdr3_nt: TGTGCCAGCAGCTTAGCGCACGGGACGGAGGGAAAACTGTTTTTT
clone_size: -; j_call: TRBJ2-2; d_call: TRBD2; v_call: TRBV7-9; cdr3_aa: CASSPAAGRAGELFF; cdr3_nt: TGTGCCAGCAGCCCAGCAGCGGGACGGGCTGGGGAGCTGTTTTTT
clone_size: -; j_call: TRBJ2-7; d_call: -; v_call: TRBV12-2; cdr3_aa: CASRLAWRGQSPYEQYF; cdr3_nt: TGTGCAAGTCGCTTAGCGTGGCGGGGACAGTCTCCCTACGAGCAGTACTTC
clone_size: -; j_call: TRBJ2-2; d_call: TRBD2; v_call: TRBV5-1; cdr3_aa: CASSLAGIAGELFF; cdr3_nt: TGCGCCAGCAGCTTAGCGGGAATAGCAGGGGAGCTGTTTTTT
clone_size: -; j_call: TRBJ1-1; d_call: TRBD1; v_call: TRBV18; cdr3_aa: CASSPTGGNTEAFF; cdr3_nt: TGTGCCAGCTCACCGACAGGGGGAAACACTGAAGCTTTCTTT
clone_size: few; j_call: TRBJ2-2; d_call: TRBD1; v_call: TRBV7-2; cdr3_aa: CASSLALGQGDTGELFF; cdr3_nt: TGTGCCAGCAGCTTAGCGCTGGGACAGGGGGACACCGGGGAGCTGTTTTTT
clone_size: once; j_call: TRBJ2-3; d_call: -; v_call: TRBV7-8; cdr3_aa: CASSSLGGSTDTQYF; cdr3_nt: TGTGCCAGCAGCTCCCTAGGCGGTAGCACAGATACGCAGTATTTT
clone_size: -; j_call: TRBJ2-3; d_call: -; v_call: TRBV25-1; cdr3_aa: CASTQPPERGGRDTQYF; cdr3_nt: TGTGCCAGCACTCAGCCCCCGGAGAGAGGGGGTCGAGATACGCAGTATTTT
clone_size: -; j_call: TRBJ1-2; d_call: TRBD1; v_call: TRBV10-3; cdr3_aa: CAISDGGGDGGYTF; cdr3_nt: TGTGCCATCAGTGACGGAGGGGGCGATGGTGGCTACACCTTC
clone_size: -; j_call: TRBJ2-7; d_call: -; v_call: TRBV30; cdr3_aa: CAWDRTMNYEQYF; cdr3_nt: TGTGCCTGGGACAGAACGATGAACTACGAGCAGTACTTC
clone_size: -; j_call: TRBJ1-1; d_call: -; v_call: TRBV30; cdr3_aa: CAWRTAMNTEAFF; cdr3_nt: TGTGCCTGGAGGACAGCCATGAACACTGAAGCTTTCTTT
clone_size: -; j_call: TRBJ2-3; d_call: -; v_call: TRBV2; cdr3_aa: CASRGSRADTQYF; cdr3_nt: TGTGCCAGCAGAGGTAGCAGGGCAGATACGCAGTATTTT
clone_size: once; j_call: TRBJ1-2; d_call: TRBD1; v_call: TRBV12-5; cdr3_aa: CASGLAMDRVRGYTF; cdr3_nt: TGTGCTAGTGGTTTGGCCATGGACAGGGTGAGGGGCTACACCTTC
clone_size: -; j_call: TRBJ2-3; d_call: TRBD2; v_call: TRBV7-9; cdr3_aa: CASSISGGAADTQYF; cdr3_nt: TGTGCCAGCAGCATTAGCGGGGGGGCCGCAGATACGCAGTATTTT
clone_size: few; j_call: TRBJ1-1; d_call: TRBD1; v_call: TRBV4-1; cdr3_aa: CASSQGDRGLEDAFF; cdr3_nt: TGCGCCAGCAGCCAAGGGGACAGGGGGCTAGAAGATGCTTTCTTT
clone_size: -; j_call: TRBJ2-3; d_call: -; v_call: TRBV7-6; cdr3_aa: CASSLVRENTQYF; cdr3_nt: TGTGCCAGCAGCTTAGTTCGGGAGAATACGCAGTATTTT
clone_size: few; j_call: TRBJ2-7; d_call: TRBD1; v_call: TRBV18; cdr3_aa: CASQRTGNYEQYF; cdr3_nt: TGTGCCAGCCAAAGGACAGGGAACTACGAGCAGTACTTC
clone_size: -; j_call: TRBJ2-7; d_call: TRBD1; v_call: TRBV18; cdr3_aa: CASSLARGQYEQYF; cdr3_nt: TGTGCCAGCTCACTAGCCAGGGGACAGTACGAGCAGTACTTC
clone_size: -; j_call: TRBJ2-1; d_call: -; v_call: TRBV5-1; cdr3_aa: CASSLKGSSYNEQFF; cdr3_nt: TGCGCCAGCAGCTTAAAAGGGAGCTCCTACAATGAGCAGTTCTTC
clone_size: -; j_call: TRBJ1-1; d_call: -; v_call: TRBV7-3; cdr3_aa: CASSLNVAGHTEAFF; cdr3_nt: TGTGCCAGCAGCTTAAACGTGGCAGGGCACACTGAAGCTTTCTTT
clone_size: -; j_call: TRBJ2-2; d_call: -; v_call: TRBV4-3; cdr3_aa: CASSRMVGQGYTGELFF; cdr3_nt: TGCGCCAGCAGCCGAATGGTGGGACAAGGATACACCGGGGAGCTGTTTTTT
clone_size: -; j_call: TRBJ1-4; d_call: TRBD1; v_call: TRBV29-1; cdr3_aa: CSAKTGTGDEKLFF; cdr3_nt: TGCAGCGCCAAAACCGGGACAGGGGATGAAAAACTGTTTTTT
clone_size: -; j_call: TRBJ2-3; d_call: -; v_call: TRBV7-2; cdr3_aa: CASSLANTDTQYF; cdr3_nt: TGTGCCAGCAGCTTAGCCAACACAGATACGCAGTATTTT
clone_size: -; j_call: TRBJ1-3; d_call: -; v_call: TRBV19; cdr3_aa: CASSHGMAARGNTIYF; cdr3_nt: TGTGCCAGTAGCCACGGGATGGCGGCCCGGGGAAACACCATATATTTT
clone_size: large; j_call: TRBJ2-2; d_call: TRBD1; v_call: TRBV5-4; cdr3_aa: CASSRQGSTGELFF; cdr3_nt: TGTGCCAGCAGCCGACAGGGGTCAACCGGGGAGCTGTTTTTT
clone_size: few; j_call: TRBJ1-2; d_call: TRBD1; v_call: TRBV14; cdr3_aa: CASSQPRQGGYTF; cdr3_nt: TGTGCCAGCAGCCAGCCGCGACAGGGCGGCTACACCTTC
clone_size: once; j_call: TRBJ1-5; d_call: TRBD1; v_call: TRBV10-3; cdr3_aa: CAARQGAGQPQHF; cdr3_nt: TGTGCCGCTCGACAGGGGGCAGGACAGCCCCAGCATTTT
clone_size: -; j_call: TRBJ2-1; d_call: TRBD2; v_call: TRBV7-9; cdr3_aa: CASSLLGGGPGNEQFF; cdr3_nt: TGTGCCAGCAGCTTACTGGGCGGGGGGCCGGGGAATGAGCAGTTCTTC
clone_size: few; j_call: TRBJ2-5; d_call: -; v_call: TRBV11-2; cdr3_aa: CASTGQRQETQYF; cdr3_nt: TGTGCCAGCACCGGACAGAGACAAGAGACCCAGTACTTC
clone_size: -; j_call: TRBJ2-2; d_call: -; v_call: TRBV11-1; cdr3_aa: CASSSWGAGELFF; cdr3_nt: TGTGCCAGCAGCTCCTGGGGGGCCGGGGAGCTGTTTTTT
clone_size: -; j_call: TRBJ2-3; d_call: TRBD2; v_call: TRBV27; cdr3_aa: CASSLARVPSGRASTDTQYF; cdr3_nt: TGTGCCAGCAGTTTAGCAAGGGTACCTAGCGGGAGGGCGAGCACAGATACGCAGTATTTT
clone_size: -; j_call: TRBJ2-1; d_call: TRBD1; v_call: TRBV7-9; cdr3_aa: CASSLAPGGSSYNEQFF; cdr3_nt: TGTGCCAGCAGCTTAGCCCCAGGGGGTAGCTCCTACAATGAGCAGTTCTTC
clone_size: -; j_call: TRBJ2-1; d_call: TRBD2; v_call: TRBV5-5; cdr3_aa: CASSLLGAGGAYNEQFF; cdr3_nt: TGTGCCAGCAGCTTGCTAGGCGCGGGGGGTGCCTACAATGAGCAGTTCTTC
clone_size: -; j_call: TRBJ1-2; d_call: -; v_call: TRBV20-1; cdr3_aa: CSVPGDYGYTF; cdr3_nt: TGCAGTGTTCCCGGAGACTATGGCTACACCTTC
clone_size: large; j_call: TRBJ1-4; d_call: TRBD1; v_call: TRBV5-4; cdr3_aa: CASSIQGADEKLFF; cdr3_nt: TGTGCCAGCAGCATACAGGGGGCAGATGAAAAACTGTTTTTT
clone_size: -; j_call: TRBJ2-3; d_call: -; v_call: TRBV4-3; cdr3_aa: CASSQDNPTAGSDTQYF; cdr3_nt: TGCGCCAGCAGCCAAGATAACCCCACGGCAGGGTCCGATACGCAGTATTTT